The rows below give T cell receptor beta chains drawn from one sample of a study of T cell repertoires in cytomegalovirus infection. The antigens these receptors bind are not known. TCRdb re-called the reads through MiXCR, storing one row per CDR3 protein. Among 700,000 to 900,000 distinct CDR3 sequences listed, almost 30% were seen once. This material consisted of cultured CD8+ T cells from PBMCs, taken from culture after CMV antigen stimulation. The source is a human donor in good health (CMV status not recorded). Some clones in this sample may be carry-over from other donors' samples. CDR3s include the opening cysteine and the closing phenylalanine or tryptophan. D genes are given only for firm matches. For some rows the clone size is stated as once, few or many, or as a class when expanded; others skip it.

V gene	J gene	D gene	clone size	CDR3 DNA	CDR3 protein
TRBV7-6	TRBJ1-5	TRBD1	many	TGTGCCAGCAGCTTAGCGGGACAGGGAGGACAGCCCCAGCATTTT	CASSLAGQGGQPQHF
TRBV27	TRBJ1-1	NA	NA	TGTGCCAGCAGTTTATTCGCTCCCGACCTGAACACTGAAGCTTTCTTT	CASSLFAPDLNTEAFF
TRBV7-6	TRBJ2-3	TRBD2	many	TGTGCCAGCAGCCGCGGGGGGCTAATCACAGATACGCAGTATTTT	CASSRGGLITDTQYF
TRBV7-9	TRBJ2-2	NA	NA	TGTGCCAGCAGCCTAAGTCGCTATAGGAACACCGGGGAGCTGTTTTTT	CASSLSRYRNTGELFF
TRBV9	TRBJ2-3	NA	few	TGTGCCAGCAGCCCCTTCCTCCGTAGCACAGATACGCAGTATTTT	CASSPFLRSTDTQYF
TRBV7-2	TRBJ2-2	NA	many	TGTGCCAGCAGCTTAATGTTTGGGATTCGGAACACCGGGGAGCTGTTTTTT	CASSLMFGIRNTGELFF
TRBV7-6	TRBJ2-5	NA	NA	TGTGCCAGCAGCCCGAGTGGGGGGACACAAGAGACCCAGTACTTC	CASSPSGGTQETQYF
TRBV6-2/TRBV6-3	TRBJ2-1	TRBD2	many	TGTGCCAGCAGTTACCCGGGACTAGCTAGCTTATCAGGCTTGTTCTTC	CASSYPGLASLSGLFF
TRBV19	TRBJ2-1	TRBD1	few	TGTGCCAGTAGTATAGTAACAGGGGGCCCAAACCCTCATGAGCAGTTCTTC	CASSIVTGGPNPHEQFF
TRBV7-2	TRBJ1-2	NA	NA	TGTGCCAGCAGCGTCGGGACGCGAGCTAACTATGGCTACACCTTC	CASSVGTRANYGYTF
TRBV19	TRBJ1-2	NA	NA	TGTGCCAGTAGGACCAGGGCTTATTTGATGGACTATGGCTACACCTTC	CASRTRAYLMDYGYTF
TRBV7-9	TRBJ1-1	NA	few	TGTGCCAGCGTCTGGGGTACTGAAGCTTTCTTT	CASVWGTEAFF
TRBV27	TRBJ2-7	NA	once	TGTGCCAGCAGTTTGGCCAGTCGGGACGAGCAGTACTTC	CASSLASRDEQYF
TRBV10-3	TRBJ2-7	NA	once	TGTGCCATCACCGGAAACTCCCCGGGACACCTCCCCTACGAGCAGTACTTC	CAITGNSPGHLPYEQYF
TRBV29-1	TRBJ1-1	NA	once	TGCAGCGTTGACACGGGAGCTAGAGCTTTCTTT	CSVDTGARAFF
TRBV5-1	TRBJ2-1	TRBD2	NA	TGCGCCAGCAGCCTTAAACCGGGACTAGCTGGCAATGAGCAGTTCTTC	CASSLKPGLAGNEQFF
TRBV19	TRBJ2-1	NA	NA	TGTGCCAGTAGTATAGAGTGGGAGCCCCAGGGAAGTGAGCAGTTCTTC	CASSIEWEPQGSEQFF
TRBV6-1	TRBJ1-5	NA	NA	TGTGCCAGCAGTGAGGTCGACAGCCGCAATCAGCCCCAGCATTTT	CASSEVDSRNQPQHF
TRBV4-3	TRBJ2-1	NA	few	TGCGCCAGCAGCCAAGGTTGGGGGCCAAATGAGCAGTTCTTC	CASSQGWGPNEQFF
TRBV12-5	TRBJ2-1	TRBD1	few	TGTGCTAGTGCCCTCGACAGGGGAGACAATGAGCAGTTCTTC	CASALDRGDNEQFF
TRBV7-6	TRBJ2-1	NA	NA	TGTGCCAGCAGCCCAAACCAGGGGAGCTCCTACAATGAGCAGTTCTTC	CASSPNQGSSYNEQFF
TRBV24-1	TRBJ2-3	NA	NA	TGTGCCACCAGTGAGAAGGGGACTAGCACAGATACGCAGTATTTT	CATSEKGTSTDTQYF
TRBV7-2	TRBJ2-7	NA	few	TGTGCCAGCAGCCCTGGTGCGGGGAGCTACGAGCAGTACTTC	CASSPGAGSYEQYF
TRBV7-9	TRBJ1-2	NA	few	TGTGCCAGCAGACCGGGACACCAGCGGGGTGGCTACACCTTC	CASRPGHQRGGYTF
TRBV19	TRBJ2-1	TRBD2	few	TGTGCCAGTAGTATAGATCCCGTCCTAGCGGAGTCCTACAATGAGCAGTTCTTC	CASSIDPVLAESYNEQFF
TRBV4-1	TRBJ2-3	TRBD2	few	TGCGCCAGCAGCGGACTAGCGGAAGATACGCAGTATTTT	CASSGLAEDTQYF
TRBV7-6	TRBJ1-4	NA	few	TGTGCCAGCAGATTGGGGAGGCTTGATGAAAAACTGTTTTTT	CASRLGRLDEKLFF
TRBV7-8	TRBJ2-3	TRBD2	few	TGTGCCAGCAGCTTCAGCGGGGGGGACGTGGATACGCAGTATTTT	CASSFSGGDVDTQYF
TRBV6-2/TRBV6-3	TRBJ2-3	NA	NA	TGTGCCAGCAGTTACTCGAGCCCCAGGGGGGAAGATACGCAGTATTTT	CASSYSSPRGEDTQYF
TRBV5-1	TRBJ2-4	TRBD2	few	TGCGCCAGCAGCCCCGGGACTAGCGATATTAAAGTCATTCAGTACTTC	CASSPGTSDIKVIQYF
TRBV9	TRBJ2-1	TRBD1	few	TGTGCCAGCAGCCCCCGAAACAGGGGGCAAGAGCAGTTCTTC	CASSPRNRGQEQFF
TRBV28	TRBJ2-5	TRBD2	NA	TGTGCCAGCAGTTTCTCTGCGGGGGTACCCCAAGAGACCCAGTACTTC	CASSFSAGVPQETQYF
TRBV6-5	TRBJ1-1	NA	NA	TGTGCCAGCAGTTACTCCAAGCGACAGTACAGATTGAGCTGGGACACTGAAGCTTTCTTT	CASSYSKRQYRLSWDTEAFF
TRBV12-3/TRBV12-4	TRBJ1-4	TRBD1	NA	TGTGCCAGCAGTCTAGGACAGGGAGGAGGGGAAAAACTGTTTTTT	CASSLGQGGGEKLFF
TRBV18	TRBJ1-2	NA	NA	TGTGCCAGCTCACTGCCAGGGGAAGGCTACACCTTC	CASSLPGEGYTF
TRBV7-9	TRBJ2-2	TRBD2	few	TGTGCCAGCAGCTCGGGACTAGCGGGGGGTCTTCACACCGGGGAGCTGTTTTTT	CASSSGLAGGLHTGELFF
TRBV6-6	TRBJ1-1	NA	few	TGTGCCAGCAGTTACACAAACAGGGAAACTGAAGCTTTCTTT	CASSYTNRETEAFF
TRBV6-5	TRBJ1-6	TRBD1	NA	TGTGCCAGCAGAACTGCCGGGACAGGGGATTCACCCCTCCACTTT	CASRTAGTGDSPLHF
TRBV20-1	TRBJ2-7	TRBD2	NA	TGCAGTGCTAGAGATCACGTAGCGGGGGGGGCTGTGCAGTACTTC	CSARDHVAGGAVQYF
TRBV4-1	TRBJ1-1	NA	few	TGCGCCAGCAGCCAAGAGAGCGGACCACGTGAAGCTTTCTTT	CASSQESGPREAFF
TRBV7-9	TRBJ2-3	NA	many	TGTGCCAGCAGCTTAGAGGGGTACGGCACAGATACGCAGTATTTT	CASSLEGYGTDTQYF
TRBV2	TRBJ1-3	TRBD1	NA	TGTGCCAGCAGGATCCCCCCGGGACAGGGGCGTGCTGGAAACACCATATATTTT	CASRIPPGQGRAGNTIYF
TRBV12-3/TRBV12-4	TRBJ2-3	TRBD1	NA	TGTGCCAGCAGGCCCACAGGGGTGGGGGATACGCAGTATTTT	CASRPTGVGDTQYF
TRBV7-2	TRBJ2-1	NA	many	TGTGCCAGCAGCCGCCAGGCGGACAATGAGCAGTTCTTC	CASSRQADNEQFF